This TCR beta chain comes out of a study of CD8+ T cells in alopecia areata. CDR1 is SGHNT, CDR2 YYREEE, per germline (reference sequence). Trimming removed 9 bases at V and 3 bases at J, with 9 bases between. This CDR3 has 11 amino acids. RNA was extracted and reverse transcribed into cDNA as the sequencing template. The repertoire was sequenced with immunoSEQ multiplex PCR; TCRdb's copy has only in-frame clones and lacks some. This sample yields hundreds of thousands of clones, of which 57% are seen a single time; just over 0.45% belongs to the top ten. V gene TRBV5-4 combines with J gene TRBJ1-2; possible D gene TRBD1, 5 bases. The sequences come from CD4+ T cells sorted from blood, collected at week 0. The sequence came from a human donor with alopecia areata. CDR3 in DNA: TGTGCCACCCGAGGGGACTATGGCTACACCTTC. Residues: CATRGDYGYTF.